The present entry profiles one T cell receptor beta chain with its context. Antigen: not known. This entry is derived from a study of post-analysis software for immune sequencing data. The library was made from cDNA and included unique molecular identifiers. There were roughly 0.85 to 11 million T cells, and 450,000 to 550,000 cDNA molecules came from them. One entry per CDR3 protein results from TCRdb running MiXCR on the PCR reads. This sample carries about 570,000 distinct CDR3 sequences, less than 40% of them seen once, and the ten largest clones take less than 6%. Study observations and caveats: Under F measure analysis, samples from one preparation batch co-clustered strongly. In patients, five TRBV segments were more frequent than in controls, with TRBV5-6, TRBV5-1 and TRBV20-1 among them. Significantly decreased normalized Chao1 diversity was recorded for multiple sclerosis patients relative to controls.

V gave up 4 bases and J gave up 7 bases; unmatched junction bases: 11. The CDR3 has 16 residues. Per the germline V gene, CDR1 is SGHRS and CDR2 is YFSETQ. The sequencing input was blood. The chain uses TRBV5-1 and TRBJ1-4; the match to TRBD1 covers 9 bases. The receptor's source is a girl aged 2-17 years with multiple sclerosis. As DNA, the CDR3 is TGCGCCAGCAGCAGAAGAATGGGACAGGGTGGTGAAAAACTGTTTTTT. Its protein is CASSRRMGQGGEKLFF.